These 8 T cell receptor beta chains were sequenced from one sample in a study of T cells in Graves' hyperthyroidism and ophthalmopathy (dated by TCRdb to between 2018 and 2021). Libraries were made using multiplex PCR. Sequencing relied on an Illumina HiSeq 2000. TCR beta CDR3 regions were amplified from RNA transcripts. A first-round RT-PCR of the TCR CDR3 used the HTBI primer set with the Qiagen OneStep RT-PCR kit. TCRdb's own reprocessing of the public reads used fastp at Q25 and MiXCR and kept productive beta chains. Under each unique CDR3 protein, matching rows form one entry showing the most common genes and DNA. The sample includes hundreds of thousands of distinct CDR3 sequences, with about 14% observed a single time. In total, the top ten clones hold roughly an eighth of the sample. Sequenced: blood. The source of these receptors is a woman between 50 and 59 years old with Graves' ophthalmopathy.

This clonotype has a count of ten or more. The J gene is TRBJ2-5, the V gene TRBV7-9; D gene unclear. The germline CDR1 and CDR2 sequences are SEHNR and FQNEAQ (reference sequence). The CDR3 extends over 12 amino acids. Trimming pared 0 bases from V and 5 bases from J, leaving 4 bases between. CDR3 bases: TGTGCCAGCAGCTTAGCTGTGGAGACCCAGTACTTC. This codes for CASSLAVETQYF.

The V call is TRBV5-1, the J call TRBJ2-2; perhaps TRBD2 as D (5 bases). This CDR3 has 15 residues. From germline, CDR1 is SGHRS and CDR2 YFSETQ. Trimming shortened V by 0 bases and J by 4 bases, and 10 bases separated the two germline ends. The CDR3 sequence is CASSLGAGGTGELFF. The CDR3 bases are TGCGCCAGCAGCTTGGGGGCAGGAGGCACCGGGGAGCTGTTTTTT.

This clonotype was detected many times. The chain is built from TRBV28 and TRBJ2-7; 12 positions agree with TRBD2. Trimming removed 2 bases from V and 3 bases from J; junction bases left unmatched: 20. CDR3 length equals 21 residues. Germline V gene data show CDR1 as MDHEN and CDR2 as SYDVKM. The CDR3 nucleotides are TGTGCCAGCAGTTTAGGCCATTTGGGACTAGCGGGCCCCCGTAATAACTACGAGCAGTACTTC. It specifies CASSLGHLGLAGPRNNYEQYF.

The sample holds many counts of this clonotype. This chain joins TRBV12-3 or TRBV12-4 and TRBJ1-5; 7 bases match TRBD1. V shed 3 bases and J 2 bases; nucleotides not matched to a gene: 13. This CDR3 is built from 18 residues. The DNA for the CDR3 is TGTGCCAGCAGTTTGGGGGAGCCGGGACAGATACGCAATCAGCCCCAGCATTTT. Encoded protein: CASSLGEPGQIRNQPQHF.

The J gene is TRBJ2-1, the V gene TRBV24-1, with 10 bases that match TRBD1. J was trimmed by 0 bases and V by 2 bases; bases with no gene match: 24. The CDR3 runs to 24 residues. Germline V gene sequence: CDR1 KGHDR, CDR2 SFDVKD. The CDR3 nucleotides are TGTGCCACCAGTGATTCTGGGACAGGGGCTTTGGCGGGAGGCCTAACCTTCTCCTACAATGAGCAGTTCTTC. The encoded protein is CATSDSGTGALAGGLTFSYNEQFF.

This clonotype was recorded at least ten times. The chain links TRBV2 to TRBJ1-1; no definite D call. Trimming removed 8 bases at V and 0 bases at J, with 10 bases between. Germline V CDR1 and CDR2: SNHLY, FYNNEI. This CDR3 contains 13 residues. CDR3 DNA: TGTGCCAGCGTCTCAGAGATGAACACTGAAGCTTTCTTT. It specifies CASVSEMNTEAFF. The full variable domain, with the rest looked up from reference TRBV2 and TRBJ1-1, is EPEVTQTPSHQVTQMGQEVILRCVPISNHLYFYWYRQILGQKVEFLVSFYNNEISEKSEIFDDQFSVERPDGSNFTLKIRSTKLEDSAMYFCASVSEMNTEAFFGQGTRLTVV.

This clonotype was seen ten or more times. V usage is TRBV20-1 and J usage is TRBJ2-3; the D is unclear. The V and J ends lost 2 bases and 4 bases respectively, with 7 bases between them. CDR1 is DFQATT, CDR2 SNEGSKA, per germline (reference sequence). CDR3 length: 12 amino acids. CDR3 coding DNA: TGCAGTGCTAGACTAGTGGCAGATACGCAGTATTTT. Amino acids: CSARLVADTQYF.

The chain is built from TRBV5-1 and TRBJ1-4; D remains ambiguous. The CDR3 extends over 15 amino acids. Germline CDR1 reads SGHRS; CDR2 reads YFSETQ. Trimming took 4 bases from V and 0 from J, leaving 10 bases between them. The CDR3: CASSRQVATNEKLFF. The CDR3 coding sequence is TGCGCCAGCAGCCGCCAGGTGGCAACTAATGAAAAACTGTTTTTT.